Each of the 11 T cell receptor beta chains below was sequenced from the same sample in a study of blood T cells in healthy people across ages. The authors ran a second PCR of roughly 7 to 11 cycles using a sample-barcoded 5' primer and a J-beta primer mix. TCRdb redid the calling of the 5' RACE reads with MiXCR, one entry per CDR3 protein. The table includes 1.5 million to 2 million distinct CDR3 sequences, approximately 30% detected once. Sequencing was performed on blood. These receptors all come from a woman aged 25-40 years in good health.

The CDR3 loop reads CASSQRLSTYNEQFF. The DNA for the CDR3 is TGTGCCAGCAGCCAACGACTCTCCACCTACAATGAGCAGTTCTTC. The chain couples TRBV6-2 or TRBV6-3 to TRBJ2-1; no clear D. The CDR3 is 15 amino acids. V lost 6 bases to trimming and J lost 2 bases, with 14 bases between them. CDR1 and CDR2 (germline): MNHEY, SVGEGT.

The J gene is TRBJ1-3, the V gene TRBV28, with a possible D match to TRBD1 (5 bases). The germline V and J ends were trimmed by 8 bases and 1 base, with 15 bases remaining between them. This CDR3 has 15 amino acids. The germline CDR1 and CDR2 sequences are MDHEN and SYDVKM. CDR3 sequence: CASVGGLLSGNTIYF. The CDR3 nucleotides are TGTGCCAGCGTGGGGGGGTTACTTTCTGGAAACACCATATATTTT.

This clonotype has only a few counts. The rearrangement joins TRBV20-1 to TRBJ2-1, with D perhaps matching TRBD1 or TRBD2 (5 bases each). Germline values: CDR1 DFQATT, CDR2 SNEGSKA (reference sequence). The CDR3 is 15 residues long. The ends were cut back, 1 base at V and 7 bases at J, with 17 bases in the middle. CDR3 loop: CSARAPGRLGNEQFF. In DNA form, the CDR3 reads TGCAGTGCTAGAGCACCGGGACGTCTTGGGAATGAGCAGTTCTTC.

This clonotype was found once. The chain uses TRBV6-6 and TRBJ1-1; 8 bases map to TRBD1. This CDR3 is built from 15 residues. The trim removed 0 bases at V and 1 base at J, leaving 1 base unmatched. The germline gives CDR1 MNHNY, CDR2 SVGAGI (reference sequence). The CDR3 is CASSYSGQENTEAFF. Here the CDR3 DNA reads TGTGCCAGCAGTTACTCGGGACAGGAGAACACTGAAGCTTTCTTT.

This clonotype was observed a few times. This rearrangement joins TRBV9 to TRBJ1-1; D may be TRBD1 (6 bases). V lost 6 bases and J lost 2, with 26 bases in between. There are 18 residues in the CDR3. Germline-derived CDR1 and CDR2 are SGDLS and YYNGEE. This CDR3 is CASKITGTSLRKNTEAFF. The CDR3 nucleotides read TGTGCCAGCAAAATAACCGGGACATCGCTTCGGAAAAACACTGAAGCTTTCTTT.

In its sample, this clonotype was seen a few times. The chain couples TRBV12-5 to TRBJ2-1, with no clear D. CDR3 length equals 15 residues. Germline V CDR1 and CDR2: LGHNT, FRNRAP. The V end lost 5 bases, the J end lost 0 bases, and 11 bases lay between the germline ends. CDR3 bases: TGTGCTAGTGGTCCCGCCGGGCTCTCCTACAATGAGCAGTTCTTC. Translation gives CASGPAGLSYNEQFF.

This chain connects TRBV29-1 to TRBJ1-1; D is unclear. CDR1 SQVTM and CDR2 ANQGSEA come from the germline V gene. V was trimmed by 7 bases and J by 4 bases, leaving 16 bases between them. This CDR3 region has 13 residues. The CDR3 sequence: CSALQRSLTEAFF. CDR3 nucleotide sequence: TGCAGCGCGTTACAGAGAAGCCTCACTGAAGCTTTCTTT.

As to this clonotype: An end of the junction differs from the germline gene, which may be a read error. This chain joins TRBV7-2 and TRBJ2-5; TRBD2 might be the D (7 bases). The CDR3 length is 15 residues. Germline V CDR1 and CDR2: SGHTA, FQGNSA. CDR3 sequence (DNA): TGTGCCAGCCAAGCATCTCTGGCGGGGGCAGAGATCCAGTACTTC. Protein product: CASQASLAGAEIQYF.

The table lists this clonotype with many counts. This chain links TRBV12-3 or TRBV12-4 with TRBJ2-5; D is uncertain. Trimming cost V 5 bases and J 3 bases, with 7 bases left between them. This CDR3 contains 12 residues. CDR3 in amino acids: CASSGVEETQYF. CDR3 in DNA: TGTGCCAGCAGTGGGGTAGAAGAGACCCAGTACTTC.

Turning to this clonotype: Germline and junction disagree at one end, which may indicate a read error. The CDR3 bases are TGTGCCGGCAGCGTCCTCTCCCCAAGTCAAGCTTTCTTT. Translation gives CAGSVLSPSQAFF. The chain employs TRBV7-2 and TRBJ1-1; no clear D. The CDR3 is 13 amino acids. The germline CDR1 and CDR2 sequences are SGHTA and FQGNSA.

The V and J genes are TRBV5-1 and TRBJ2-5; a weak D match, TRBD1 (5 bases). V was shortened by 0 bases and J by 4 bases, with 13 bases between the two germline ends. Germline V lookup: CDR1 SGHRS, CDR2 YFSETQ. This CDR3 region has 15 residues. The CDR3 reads CASSLALGQPETQYF. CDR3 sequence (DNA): TGCGCCAGCAGCTTGGCCTTGGGGCAGCCAGAGACCCAGTACTTC.